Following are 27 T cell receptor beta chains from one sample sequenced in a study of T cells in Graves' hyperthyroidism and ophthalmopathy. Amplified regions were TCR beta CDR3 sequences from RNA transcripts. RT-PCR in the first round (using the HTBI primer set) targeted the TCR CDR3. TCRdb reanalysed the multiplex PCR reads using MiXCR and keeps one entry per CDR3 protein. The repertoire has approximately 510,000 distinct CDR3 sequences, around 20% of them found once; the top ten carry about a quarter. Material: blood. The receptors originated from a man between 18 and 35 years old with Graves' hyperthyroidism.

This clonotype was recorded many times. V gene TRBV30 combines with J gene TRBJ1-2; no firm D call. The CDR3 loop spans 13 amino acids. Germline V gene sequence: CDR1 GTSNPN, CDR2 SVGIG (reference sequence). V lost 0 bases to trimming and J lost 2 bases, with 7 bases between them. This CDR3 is CAWSVLKNYGYTF. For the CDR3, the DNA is TGTGCCTGGAGTGTACTTAAAAACTATGGCTACACCTTC.

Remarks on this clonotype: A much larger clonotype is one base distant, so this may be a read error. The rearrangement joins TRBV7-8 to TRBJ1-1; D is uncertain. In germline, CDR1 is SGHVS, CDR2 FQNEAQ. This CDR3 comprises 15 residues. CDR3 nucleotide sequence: TGTGCCAGCAGCTTCCTCCCGGCCGGCTTAACTGAAGCTTGCTTT. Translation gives CASSFLPAGLTEACF.

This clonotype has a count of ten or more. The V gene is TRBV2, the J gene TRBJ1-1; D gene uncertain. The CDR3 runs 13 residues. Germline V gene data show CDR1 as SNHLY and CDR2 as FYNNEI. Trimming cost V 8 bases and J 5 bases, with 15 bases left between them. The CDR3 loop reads CASLRGPGTEAFF. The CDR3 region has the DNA TGTGCCAGCCTCCGAGGGCCGGGAACTGAAGCTTTCTTT.

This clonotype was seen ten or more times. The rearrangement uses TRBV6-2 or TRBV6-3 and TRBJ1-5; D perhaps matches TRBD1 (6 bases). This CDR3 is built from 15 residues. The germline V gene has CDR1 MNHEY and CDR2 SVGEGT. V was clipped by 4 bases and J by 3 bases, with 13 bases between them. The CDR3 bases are TGTGCCAGCAGTTCCCCCCGACAGGTCAATCAGCCCCAGCATTTT. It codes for CASSSPRQVNQPQHF.

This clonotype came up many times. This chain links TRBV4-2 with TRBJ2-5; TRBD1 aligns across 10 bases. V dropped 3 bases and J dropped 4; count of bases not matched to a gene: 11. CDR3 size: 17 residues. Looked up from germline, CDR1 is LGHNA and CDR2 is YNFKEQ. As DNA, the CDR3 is TGTGCCAGCAGCCACGCTCCGGGACAGGGGAATGGAGAGACCCAGTACTTC. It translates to CASSHAPGQGNGETQYF.

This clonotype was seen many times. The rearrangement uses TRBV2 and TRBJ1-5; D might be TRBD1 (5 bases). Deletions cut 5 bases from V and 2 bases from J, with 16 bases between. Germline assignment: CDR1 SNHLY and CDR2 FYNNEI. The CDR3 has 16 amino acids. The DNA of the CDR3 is TGTGCCAGCAGTTGGGACCGCGGGGACGGCAATCAGCCCCAGCATTTT. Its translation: CASSWDRGDGNQPQHF. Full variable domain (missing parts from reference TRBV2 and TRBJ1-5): EPEVTQTPSHQVTQMGQEVILRCVPISNHLYFYWYRQILGQKVEFLVSFYNNEISEKSEIFDDQFSVERPDGSNFTLKIRSTKLEDSAMYFCASSWDRGDGNQPQHFGDGTRLSIL.

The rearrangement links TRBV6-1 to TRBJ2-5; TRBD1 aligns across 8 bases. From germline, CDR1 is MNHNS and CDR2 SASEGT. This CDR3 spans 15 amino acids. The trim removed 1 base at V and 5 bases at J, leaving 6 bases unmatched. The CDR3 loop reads CASSEEAGGGETQYF. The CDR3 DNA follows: TGTGCCAGCAGTGAAGAAGCAGGGGGCGGTGAGACCCAGTACTTC.

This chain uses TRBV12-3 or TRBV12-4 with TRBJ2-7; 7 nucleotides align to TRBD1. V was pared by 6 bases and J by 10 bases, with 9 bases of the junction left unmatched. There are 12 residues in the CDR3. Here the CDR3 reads CASSLTGSDQYF. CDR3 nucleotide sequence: TGTGCCAGCAGCCTGACAGGGAGCGATCAGTACTTC.

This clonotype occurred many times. The CDR3 bases are TGTGCCAGCAGTTTGAGGGGGACCTCCTACGAGCAGTACTTC. Amino acids: CASSLRGTSYEQYF. V usage is TRBV28 and J usage is TRBJ2-7, with D perhaps TRBD1 (6 bases). The germline gives CDR1 MDHEN, CDR2 SYDVKM. The CDR3 runs 14 residues. V lost 3 bases and J lost 0, with 9 bases in between.

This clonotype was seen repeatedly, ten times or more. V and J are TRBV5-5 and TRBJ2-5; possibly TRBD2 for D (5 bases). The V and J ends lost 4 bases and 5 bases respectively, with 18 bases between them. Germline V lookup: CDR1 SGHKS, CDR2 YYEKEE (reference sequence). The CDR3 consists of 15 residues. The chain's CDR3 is CASSPINPRVETQYF. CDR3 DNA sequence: TGTGCCAGCAGCCCAATTAACCCGCGGGTCGAGACCCAGTACTTC.

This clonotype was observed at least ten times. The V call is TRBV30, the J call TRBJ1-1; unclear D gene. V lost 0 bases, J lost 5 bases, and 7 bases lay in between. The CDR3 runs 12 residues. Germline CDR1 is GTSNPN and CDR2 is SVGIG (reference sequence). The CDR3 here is CAWSVRGTEAFF. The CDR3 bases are TGTGCCTGGAGTGTGAGAGGGACTGAAGCTTTCTTT.

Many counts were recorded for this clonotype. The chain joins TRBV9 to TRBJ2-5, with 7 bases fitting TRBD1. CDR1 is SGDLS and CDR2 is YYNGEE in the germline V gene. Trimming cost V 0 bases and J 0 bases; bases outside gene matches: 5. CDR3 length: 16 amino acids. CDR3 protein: CASSVGGRGYQETQYF. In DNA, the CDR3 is TGTGCCAGCAGCGTAGGTGGCAGGGGGTACCAAGAGACCCAGTACTTC.

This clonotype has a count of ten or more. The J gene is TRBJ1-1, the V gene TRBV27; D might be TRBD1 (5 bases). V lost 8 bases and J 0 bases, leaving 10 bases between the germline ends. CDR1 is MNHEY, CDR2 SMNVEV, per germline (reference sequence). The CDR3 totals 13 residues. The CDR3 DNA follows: TGTGCCAGCCGGGACGGACTGAACACTGAAGCTTTCTTT. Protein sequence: CASRDGLNTEAFF.

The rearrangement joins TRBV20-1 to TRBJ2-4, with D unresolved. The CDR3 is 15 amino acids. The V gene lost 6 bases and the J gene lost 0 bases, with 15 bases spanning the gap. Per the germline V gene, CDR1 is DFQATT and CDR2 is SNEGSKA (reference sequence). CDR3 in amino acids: CSAPNQLLAKNIQYF. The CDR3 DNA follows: TGCAGTGCCCCCAACCAGCTGCTAGCCAAAAACATTCAGTACTTC.

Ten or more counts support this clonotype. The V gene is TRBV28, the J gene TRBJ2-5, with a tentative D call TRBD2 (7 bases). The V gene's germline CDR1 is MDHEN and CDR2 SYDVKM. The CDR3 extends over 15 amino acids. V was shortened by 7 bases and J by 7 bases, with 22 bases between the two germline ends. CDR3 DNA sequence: TGTGCCAGCACTTCCCCCGAGGGGGGGCGGGTGACCCAGTACTTC. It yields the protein CASTSPEGGRVTQYF.

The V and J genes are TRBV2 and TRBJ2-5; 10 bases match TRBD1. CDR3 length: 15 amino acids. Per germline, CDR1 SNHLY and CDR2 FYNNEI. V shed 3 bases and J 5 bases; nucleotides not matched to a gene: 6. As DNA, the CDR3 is TGTGCCAGCAGTGATGCGGGGACAGGGGAGGAGACCCAGTACTTC. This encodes CASSDAGTGEETQYF.

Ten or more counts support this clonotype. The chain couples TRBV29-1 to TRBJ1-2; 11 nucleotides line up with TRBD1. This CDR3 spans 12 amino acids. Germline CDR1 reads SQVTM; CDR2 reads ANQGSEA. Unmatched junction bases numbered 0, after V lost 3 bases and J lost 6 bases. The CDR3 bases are TGCAGCGTTGAGGACAGGGGGCATGGCTACACCTTC. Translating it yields CSVEDRGHGYTF.

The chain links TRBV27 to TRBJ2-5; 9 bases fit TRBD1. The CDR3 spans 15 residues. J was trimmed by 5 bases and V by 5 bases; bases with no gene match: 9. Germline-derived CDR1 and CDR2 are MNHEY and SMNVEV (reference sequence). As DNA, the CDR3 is TGTGCCAGCAGTCCAGGGACAGGGCCACGGGAGACCCAGTACTTC. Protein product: CASSPGTGPRETQYF.

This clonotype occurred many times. CDR3 coding DNA: TGTGCCAGCAGCCTCAGGGTGTGGGGCACTGAAGCTTTCTTT. Amino acid sequence: CASSLRVWGTEAFF. V is TRBV7-8 and J is TRBJ1-1; a possible D gene is TRBD1 (5 bases). The CDR3 spans 14 residues. Germline CDR1 SGHVS, CDR2 FQNEAQ. V lost 5 bases and J 4 bases, leaving 14 bases between the germline ends. Full variable domain (remainder filled in from reference TRBV7-8 and TRBJ1-1): GAGVSQSPRYKVAKRGQDVALRCDPISGHVSLFWYQQALGQGPEFLTYFQNEAQLDKSGLPSDRFFAERPEGSVSTLKIQRTQQEDSAVYLCASSLRVWGTEAFFGQGTRLTVV.

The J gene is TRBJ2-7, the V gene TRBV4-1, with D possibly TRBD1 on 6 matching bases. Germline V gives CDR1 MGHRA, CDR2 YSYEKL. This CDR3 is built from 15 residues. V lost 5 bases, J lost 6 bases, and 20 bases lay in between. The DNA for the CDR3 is TGCGCCAGCAGCGCCCGGGACATGGGGCCTTCCGAGCAGTACTTC. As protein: CASSARDMGPSEQYF.

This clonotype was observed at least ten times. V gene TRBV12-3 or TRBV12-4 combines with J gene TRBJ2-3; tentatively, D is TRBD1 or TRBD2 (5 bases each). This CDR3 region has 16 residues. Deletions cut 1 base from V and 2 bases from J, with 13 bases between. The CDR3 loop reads CASSLGDVLITDTQYF. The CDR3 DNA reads TGTGCCAGCAGTTTAGGGGACGTATTGATCACAGATACGCAGTATTTT.

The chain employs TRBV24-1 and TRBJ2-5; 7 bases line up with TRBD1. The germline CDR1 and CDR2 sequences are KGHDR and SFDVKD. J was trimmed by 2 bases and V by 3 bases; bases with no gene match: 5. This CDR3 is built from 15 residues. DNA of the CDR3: TGTGCCACCAGTGATACATGGGGACAGCAAGAGACCCAGTACTTC. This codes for CATSDTWGQQETQYF.

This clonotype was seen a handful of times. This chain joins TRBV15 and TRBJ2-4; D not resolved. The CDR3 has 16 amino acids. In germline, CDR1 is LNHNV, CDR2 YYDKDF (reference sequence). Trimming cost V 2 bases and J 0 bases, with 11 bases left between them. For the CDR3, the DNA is TGTGCCACCAGCAGAATCGCCAGTCTAGCCAAAAACATTCAGTACTTC. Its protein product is CATSRIASLAKNIQYF. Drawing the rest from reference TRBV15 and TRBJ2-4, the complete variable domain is DAMVIQNPRYQVTQFGKPVTLSCSQTLNHNVMYWYQQKSSQAPKLLFHYYDKDFNNEADTPDNFQSRRPNTSFCFLDIRSPGLGDTAMYLCATSRIASLAKNIQYFGAGTRLSVL.

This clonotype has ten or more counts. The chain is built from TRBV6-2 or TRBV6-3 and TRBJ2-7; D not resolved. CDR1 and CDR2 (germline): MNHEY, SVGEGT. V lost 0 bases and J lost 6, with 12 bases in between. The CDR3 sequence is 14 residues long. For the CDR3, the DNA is TGTGCCAGCAGTTACTCGGGTCCCATGAGCGAGCAGTACTTC. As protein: CASSYSGPMSEQYF.

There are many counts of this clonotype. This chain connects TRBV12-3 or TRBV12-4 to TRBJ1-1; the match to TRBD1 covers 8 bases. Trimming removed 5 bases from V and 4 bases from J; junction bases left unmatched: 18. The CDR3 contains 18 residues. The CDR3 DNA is TGTGCCAGCAGTCTCAGAACCCTCGGTACAGGGGGAGCCACTGAAGCTTTCTTT. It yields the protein CASSLRTLGTGGATEAFF.

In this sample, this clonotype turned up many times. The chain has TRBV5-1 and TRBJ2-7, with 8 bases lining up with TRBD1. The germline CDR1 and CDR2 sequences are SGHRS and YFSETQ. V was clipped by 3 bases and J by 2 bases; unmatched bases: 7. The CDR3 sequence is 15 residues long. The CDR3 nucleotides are TGCGCCAGCAGCTCTTGGACAGGGAAAACCTACGAGCAGTACTTC. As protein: CASSSWTGKTYEQYF.

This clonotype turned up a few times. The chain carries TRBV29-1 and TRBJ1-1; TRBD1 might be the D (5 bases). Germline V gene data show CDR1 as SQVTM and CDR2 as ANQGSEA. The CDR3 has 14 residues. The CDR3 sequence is CRVNPGNSYTEAFF. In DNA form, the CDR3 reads TGCAGGGTGAATCCAGGGAATTCATACACTGAAGCTTTCTTT.